One sample yielded the 32 T cell receptor beta chains listed below, sequenced in a study of pediatric ulcerative colitis. Assay used: immunoSEQ multiplex PCR; TCRdb lists only in-frame clones, some missing. This sample has tens of thousands of clones, with around four fifths found just once. The sequencing input was blood. Receptor source: a girl between 5 and 17 years old with moderate ulcerative colitis.

The gene calls are TRBV6-1 and TRBJ1-2, with 7 bases that match TRBD1. This CDR3 is 15 amino acids long. Per the germline V gene, CDR1 is MNHNS and CDR2 is SASEGT. Unmatched junction bases numbered 8, after V lost 3 bases and J lost 4 bases. This CDR3 is CASSEGTVFLYGYTF. The DNA of the CDR3 is TGTGCCAGCAGTGAGGGGACAGTGTTCCTCTATGGCTACACCTTC.

In DNA, the CDR3 is TGCGCCAGCAGCCATTACGGGGAGGGGGCGCCTGAGACCCAGTACTTC. Translation gives CASSHYGEGAPETQYF. The V call is TRBV4-1, the J call TRBJ2-5; tentatively, D is TRBD1 or TRBD2 (7 bases each). Trimming took 3 bases from V and 5 from J, leaving 19 bases between them. The CDR3 sequence is 16 residues long. CDR1 and CDR2 (germline): MGHRA, YSYEKL.

This chain joins TRBV29-1 and TRBJ2-1; 7 bases fit TRBD2. J lost 3 bases, V lost 7 bases, and 9 bases had no gene match. The CDR3 has 14 residues. The germline CDR1 and CDR2 sequences are SQVTM and ANQGSEA. Here the CDR3 reads CSAYPSGDYNEQFF. Written as DNA, the CDR3 is TGCAGCGCTTATCCTAGCGGCGACTACAATGAGCAGTTCTTC.

V is TRBV7-3 and J is TRBJ1-6; D uncertain. The CDR3 covers 15 residues. Germline CDR1 and CDR2: SGHTA and FQGTGA. V was cut by 4 bases and J by 9 bases, with 16 bases left in between. For the CDR3, the DNA is TGTGCCAGCAGCTACTCGGGGAGAAACAGTTCACCCCTCCACTTT. This translates into CASSYSGRNSSPLHF.

The V and J genes are TRBV27 and TRBJ2-2; 8 positions match TRBD1. Unmatched junction bases numbered 8, after V lost 7 bases and J lost 1 base. In germline, CDR1 is MNHEY, CDR2 SMNVEV (reference sequence). The CDR3 covers 16 residues. In DNA, the CDR3 is TGTGCCAGCACCTATCACAGGGGGGAGAACACCGGGGAGCTGTTTTTT. Translation gives CASTYHRGENTGELFF.

The gene calls are TRBV5-1 and TRBJ1-2, with D uncertain. The CDR3 runs to 16 residues. Looked up from germline, CDR1 is SGHRS and CDR2 is YFSETQ. V was clipped by 0 bases and J by 0 bases, with 12 bases between them. As DNA, the CDR3 is TGCGCCAGCAGCTTGGTCTTCGCAGGCACTAACTATGGCTACACCTTC. Its protein product is CASSLVFAGTNYGYTF.

This chain connects TRBV13 to TRBJ1-4; tentatively, D is TRBD1 (6 bases). Germline V gene sequence: CDR1 PRHDT, CDR2 FYEKMQ (reference sequence). Trimming removed 0 bases at V and 7 bases at J, with 21 bases between. The CDR3 runs to 18 residues. As DNA, the CDR3 is TGTGCCAGCAGCTTAGGTTTGGGAACAGGGCACGTCGTTGAAAAACTGTTTTTT. It yields the protein CASSLGLGTGHVVEKLFF.

The V gene is TRBV19, the J gene TRBJ2-5; 10 nucleotides agree with TRBD1. The trim removed 0 bases at V and 5 bases at J, leaving 9 bases unmatched. The CDR3 has 17 amino acids. Germline values: CDR1 LNHDA, CDR2 SQIVND (reference sequence). The CDR3 DNA reads TGTGCCAGTAGTATAGAGTCGGGACAGGGGATACGGGAGACCCAGTACTTC. Translating it yields CASSIESGQGIRETQYF.

The chain couples TRBV18 to TRBJ2-7; D call uncertain. In germline, CDR1 is KGHSH, CDR2 LQKENI. V dropped 6 bases and J dropped 0 bases, with 9 bases sitting between them. The CDR3 has 13 residues. CDR3 sequence: CASSPSGSYEQYF. CDR3 coding DNA: TGTGCCAGCTCCCCGTCTGGCTCCTACGAGCAGTACTTC.

The chain combines TRBV5-4 with TRBJ2-5; 13 bases map to TRBD2. Germline CDR1 and CDR2: SGHNT and YYREEE (reference sequence). This CDR3 contains 15 residues. Losses at the gene ends were 5 bases for V and 3 bases for J; bases not matched to a gene: 4. In nucleotides, the CDR3 is TGTGCCAGCAGGCCCGGACTAGCGGGAGAAGAGACCCAGTACTTC. This codes for CASRPGLAGEETQYF.

The rearrangement joins TRBV6-5 to TRBJ2-5; 8 bases fit TRBD1. J was trimmed by 7 bases and V by 4 bases; bases with no gene match: 5. The CDR3 contains 13 residues. Germline loops: CDR1 MNHEY, CDR2 SVGAGI. This chain's CDR3 is CASSWTGFATQYF. As DNA, the CDR3 is TGTGCCAGCAGTTGGACAGGGTTCGCGACCCAGTACTTC.

This clone appeared once. The chain couples TRBV4-1 to TRBJ2-1; TRBD1 agrees at 7 bases. This CDR3 spans 17 amino acids. Per the germline V gene, CDR1 is MGHRA and CDR2 is YSYEKL. The ends lost 1 base at V and 2 bases at J; junction bases unmatched: 8. In DNA form, the CDR3 reads TGCGCCAGCAGCCAAGCGGCTACAGGGGTGGCCTACAATGAGCAGTTCTTC. It translates to CASSQAATGVAYNEQFF.

The gene calls are TRBV12-5 and TRBJ2-2, with D uncertain. The germline V gene has CDR1 LGHNT and CDR2 FRNRAP. CDR3 size: 14 residues. Deletions cut 3 bases from V and 2 bases from J, with 7 bases between. In nucleotides, the CDR3 is TGTGCTAGTGGTTTTCGGCTTAACACCGGGGAGCTGTTTTTT. It yields the protein CASGFRLNTGELFF.

The V and J genes are TRBV25-1 and TRBJ2-3; perhaps TRBD2 as D (6 bases). Trimming removed 6 bases from V and 1 base from J, with 11 bases in between. The CDR3 runs to 14 residues. Germline CDR1 and CDR2: MGHDK and SYGVNS. CDR3 residues: CASRRRGGTDTQYF. DNA for the CDR3: TGTGCCAGCAGAAGGAGGGGTGGCACAGATACGCAGTATTTT.

The table lists this clone with a count of one. The chain uses TRBV5-1 and TRBJ2-1; 12 bases align to TRBD2. Germline V gene lookup returns CDR1 SGHRS and CDR2 YFSETQ. J lost 3 bases, V lost 8 bases, and 3 bases had no gene match. This CDR3 spans 14 amino acids. CDR3 region: CASTLAGGYNEQFF. The CDR3 DNA follows: TGCGCCAGTACACTAGCGGGGGGCTACAATGAGCAGTTCTTC.

The J gene is TRBJ2-7, the V gene TRBV7-6; 8 nucleotides line up with TRBD1. The CDR3 has 15 amino acids. Germline V gene lookup returns CDR1 SGHVS and CDR2 FNYEAQ. V lost 5 bases, J lost 5 bases, and 11 bases stayed unmatched. CDR3 nucleotide sequence: TGTGCCAGCAGCCCCCGACAGGGGAGAGGCCACGAGCAGTACTTC. Residues: CASSPRQGRGHEQYF.

The genes are TRBV15 and TRBJ2-1; the match to TRBD2 covers 13 bases. J lost 9 bases, V lost 6 bases, and 8 bases had no gene match. The length of the CDR3 is 15 residues. The germline V gene has CDR1 LNHNV and CDR2 YYDKDF (reference sequence). The CDR3 nucleotides are TGTGCCACCAGTCCCGGGACTAGCGGGAAGGGTGAGCAGTTCTTC. As protein: CATSPGTSGKGEQFF. The full variable domain, with the rest looked up from reference TRBV15 and TRBJ2-1, is DAMVIQNPRYQVTQFGKPVTLSCSQTLNHNVMYWYQQKSSQAPKLLFHYYDKDFNNEADTPDNFQSRRPNTSFCFLDIRSPGLGDTAMYLCATSPGTSGKGEQFFGPGTRLTVL.

The CDR3 DNA is TGTGCCAGCAGACCGAGTTCGGGACGGTCCATATATTTT. Translation gives CASRPSSGRSIYF. The rearrangement uses TRBV25-1 and TRBJ1-3, with D possibly matching TRBD1 (5 bases). Trimming cost V 6 bases and J 11 bases, with 17 bases left between them. The CDR3 extends over 13 amino acids. Germline values: CDR1 MGHDK, CDR2 SYGVNS.

The V gene is TRBV27, the J gene TRBJ1-2, with D unclear. CDR3 length equals 12 residues. Deletions cut 6 bases from V and 0 bases from J, with 5 bases between. Germline V gives CDR1 MNHEY, CDR2 SMNVEV (reference sequence). The CDR3 loop is CASSPTNYGYTF. Here the CDR3 DNA reads TGTGCCAGCAGCCCAACTAACTATGGCTACACCTTC.

The chain recombines TRBV11-3 with TRBJ2-2; tentative D call: TRBD2 (5 bases). The CDR3 sequence is 15 residues long. The V end was cut by 5 bases, the J end by 2 bases, with 12 bases between. Per germline, CDR1 SGHNT and CDR2 YENEEA. CDR3 sequence reads: CASSLLRGNTGELFF. The CDR3, as DNA: TGTGCCAGCAGCCTCCTCCGGGGAAACACCGGGGAGCTGTTTTTT.

The chain joins TRBV6-5 to TRBJ1-4; D is uncertain. The germline V gene has CDR1 MNHEY and CDR2 SVGAGI. This CDR3 comprises 14 residues. The V and J ends lost 5 bases and 6 bases respectively, with 13 bases between them. CDR3 sequence reads: CASSEGWEDEKLFF. Written as DNA, the CDR3 is TGTGCCAGCAGTGAAGGTTGGGAGGATGAAAAACTGTTTTTT.

In this sample, this clone turned up once. The V gene is TRBV4-3, the J gene TRBJ1-2; D is perhaps TRBD1 (5 bases). Germline assignment: CDR1 LGHNA and CDR2 YSLEER. The CDR3 is 15 amino acids. V gave up 2 bases and J gave up 4 bases, with 14 bases separating them. The CDR3 here is CASSQRGTRRYGYTF. CDR3 DNA: TGCGCCAGCAGCCAACGGGGGACCCGGCGCTATGGCTACACCTTC.

V and J are TRBV4-1 and TRBJ2-3; TRBD2 matches 12 bases. There are 17 residues in the CDR3. Per germline, CDR1 MGHRA and CDR2 YSYEKL. Trimming removed 4 bases from V and 2 bases from J; junction bases left unmatched: 7. CDR3 protein: CASSPRLAGDTTDTQYF. The CDR3 DNA sequence: TGCGCCAGCAGCCCCCGACTAGCGGGAGATACCACAGATACGCAGTATTTT.

This clone has a handful of counts. This chain uses TRBV5-4 with TRBJ2-5; 11 nucleotides line up with TRBD2. The V segment lost 4 bases and the J segment 5 bases; nucleotides outside the gene matches: 7. The CDR3 sequence is 15 residues long. Germline V gene lookup returns CDR1 SGHNT and CDR2 YYREEE (reference sequence). CDR3 coding DNA: TGTGCCAGCAGCCTTGGTAGCGGGAGGGTTGAGACCCAGTACTTC. Translating it yields CASSLGSGRVETQYF. Variable domain in full (rest from reference TRBV5-4 and TRBJ2-5): ETGVTQSPTHLIKTRGQQVTLRCSSQSGHNTVSWYQQALGQGPQFIFQYYREEENGRGNFPPRFSGLQFPNYSSELNVNALELDDSALYLCASSLGSGRVETQYFGPGTRLLVL.

The chain is built from TRBV18 and TRBJ2-3; 14 bases agree with TRBD2. V was clipped by 3 bases and J by 0 bases; unmatched bases: 5. The CDR3 has 18 residues. The germline CDR1 and CDR2 sequences are KGHSH and LQKENI. The CDR3, as DNA: TGTGCCAGCTCACCCGGACTAGCGGGAGGCTCTAGCACAGATACGCAGTATTTT. As protein: CASSPGLAGGSSTDTQYF. Full variable domain (outside the CDR3, taken from reference TRBV18 and TRBJ2-3): NAGVMQNPRHLVRRRGQEARLRCSPMKGHSHVYWYRQLPEEGLKFMVYLQKENIIDESGMPKERFSAEFPKEGPSILRIQQVVRGDSAAYFCASSPGLAGGSSTDTQYFGPGTRLTVL.

This rearrangement joins TRBV29-1 to TRBJ2-3; perhaps TRBD1 as D (5 bases). Trimming removed 5 bases from V and 9 bases from J, with 18 bases in between. This CDR3 has 13 amino acids. Germline V gives CDR1 SQVTM, CDR2 ANQGSEA. CDR3 in DNA: TGCAGCGTTCCCTCGGCGCAGGGTGGAACGCAGTATTTT. It yields the protein CSVPSAQGGTQYF.

This chain uses TRBV6-5 with TRBJ1-5; D is unresolved. The CDR3 totals 13 residues. Trimming cost V 5 bases and J 4 bases, with 9 bases left between them. Germline-derived CDR1 and CDR2 are MNHEY and SVGAGI. The CDR3, as DNA: TGTGCCAGCAGTAGAGGGCCAAATCAGCCCCAGCATTTT. It codes for CASSRGPNQPQHF.

V usage is TRBV5-5 and J usage is TRBJ2-2; TRBD2 matches at 10 bases. This CDR3 contains 17 residues. J lost 3 bases, V lost 2 bases, and 7 bases had no gene match. The germline V gene encodes CDR1 SGHKS and CDR2 YYEKEE (reference sequence). The CDR3 DNA sequence: TGTGCCAGCAGCTTAGCGGGGGGGAACACCTACACCGGGGAGCTGTTTTTT. Protein: CASSLAGGNTYTGELFF. The full variable domain, its missing parts supplied by reference TRBV5-5 and TRBJ2-2, is DAGVTQSPTHLIKTRGQQVTLRCSPISGHKSVSWYQQVLGQGPQFIFQYYEKEERGRGNFPDRFSARQFPNYSSELNVNALLLGDSALYLCASSLAGGNTYTGELFFGEGSRLTVL.

The J gene is TRBJ2-7, the V gene TRBV5-4; TRBD2 matches at 8 bases. In germline, CDR1 is SGHNT, CDR2 YYREEE (reference sequence). This CDR3 spans 15 amino acids. The V segment lost 4 bases and the J segment 4 bases; nucleotides outside the gene matches: 10. CDR3: CASSPGGTSSYEQYF. The CDR3 DNA sequence: TGTGCCAGCAGCCCGGGGGGGACTAGTAGTTACGAGCAGTACTTC.

The chain has TRBV5-1 and TRBJ2-3; TRBD1 matches 8 bases. The CDR3 is 14 residues long. In germline, CDR1 is SGHRS, CDR2 YFSETQ. The V gene end was trimmed by 4 bases and the J gene end by 6 bases; junction bases not matched to a gene: 7. The CDR3 bases are TGCGCCAGCAGCCTGACAGGGGATGAGGATACGCAGTATTTT. It specifies CASSLTGDEDTQYF.

The chain carries TRBV25-1 and TRBJ1-2; D ambiguous. The CDR3 loop spans 14 amino acids. Germline CDR1 reads MGHDK; CDR2 reads SYGVNS. Trimming removed 4 bases from V and 5 bases from J, with 14 bases in between. Here the CDR3 reads CASSGTGSSYGYTF. CDR3 DNA: TGTGCCAGCAGTGGTACCGGGTCCTCATATGGCTACACCTTC.

The chain combines TRBV5-1 with TRBJ2-7; D remains ambiguous. The V end lost 0 bases, the J end lost 6 bases, and 10 bases lay between the germline ends. Germline V gene lookup returns CDR1 SGHRS and CDR2 YFSETQ. The CDR3 has 13 residues. CDR3 DNA sequence: TGCGCCAGCAGCTTGGTTGACATAACCGAGCAGTACTTC. It codes for CASSLVDITEQYF.